The clone carrying this TCR beta chain was counted a few times. This sample is drawn from a study of patients and donors after allogeneic stem cell transplantation. Each CDR3 protein gets one entry after TCRdb re-called the RT-PCR reads with MiXCR. This table holds 20,000 to 25,000 distinct CDR3 sequences, 25% to 35% found once. J lost 1 base, V lost 5 bases, and 7 bases had no gene match. Germline CDR1 reads DFQATT; CDR2 reads SNEGSKA (reference sequence). CDR3 length equals 17 residues. This clonotype was obtained from a human donor who was either an allogeneic HSCT recipient or a stem cell or donor lymphocyte infusion donor (not recorded which). It is not recorded whose cells these are; they may come from a transplant donor. This chain uses TRBV20-1 with TRBJ1-6; TRBD1 aligns across 11 bases. Sequencing used blood, either unsorted or a sorted T cell fraction (not recorded which). The CDR3 spells CSAGLRDRGSYNSPLHF. The CDR3, as DNA: TGCAGTGCTGGGCTTCGGGACAGGGGGTCCTATAATTCACCCCTCCACTTT.